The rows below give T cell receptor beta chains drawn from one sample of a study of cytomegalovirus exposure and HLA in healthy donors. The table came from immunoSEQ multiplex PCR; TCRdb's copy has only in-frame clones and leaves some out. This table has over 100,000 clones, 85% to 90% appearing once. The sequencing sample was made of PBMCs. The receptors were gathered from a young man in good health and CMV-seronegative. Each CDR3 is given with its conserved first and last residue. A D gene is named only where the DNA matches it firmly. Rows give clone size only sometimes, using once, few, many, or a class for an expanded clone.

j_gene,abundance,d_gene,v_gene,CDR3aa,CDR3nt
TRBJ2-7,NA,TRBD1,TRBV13,CASSLGPLRGHEQYF,TGTGCCAGCAGCCTCGGACCCCTAAGGGGGCACGAGCAGTACTTC
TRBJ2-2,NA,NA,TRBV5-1,CASSLRAPTGTPNTGELFF,TGCGCCAGCAGCTTGAGGGCTCCCACGGGGACACCAAACACCGGGGAGCTGTTTTTT
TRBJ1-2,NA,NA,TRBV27,CASSPSVGPRAYGYTF,TGTGCCAGCAGTCCGAGCGTGGGGCCCAGGGCCTATGGCTACACCTTC
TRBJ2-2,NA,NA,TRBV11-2,CASSPLSFGAGELFF,TGTGCCAGCAGCCCGTTGTCCTTCGGGGCCGGGGAGCTGTTTTTT
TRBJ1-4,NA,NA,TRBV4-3,CASSQDLRATNEKLFF,TGCGCCAGCAGCCAAGATCTCCGTGCAACTAATGAAAAACTGTTTTTT
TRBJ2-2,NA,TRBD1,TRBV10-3,CAISESQGLGTGELFF,TGTGCCATCAGTGAGTCACAGGGGCTAGGCACCGGGGAGCTGTTTTTT
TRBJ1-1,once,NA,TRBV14,CASSQDRYTEAFF,TGTGCCAGCAGCCAAGATCGGTATACTGAAGCTTTCTTT
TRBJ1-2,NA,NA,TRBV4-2,CASSRGGYGYTF,TGTGCCAGCAGCCGGGGGGGGTATGGCTACACCTTC
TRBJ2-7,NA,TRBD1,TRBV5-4,CASSRGQYEQYF,TGTGCCAGCAGCCGGGGACAGTACGAGCAGTACTTC
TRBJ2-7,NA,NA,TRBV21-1,CASSTSKTGADEQYF,TGTGCCAGCAGCACAAGTAAGACAGGGGCAGACGAGCAGTACTTC
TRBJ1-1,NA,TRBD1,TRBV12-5,CASGFRSPLDRAYGDTEAFF,TGTGCTAGTGGTTTCCGATCTCCTCTGGACAGGGCGTACGGGGACACTGAAGCTTTCTTT
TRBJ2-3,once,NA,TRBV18,CASSPGQLDTQYF,TGTGCCAGCTCACCAGGACAGCTCGATACGCAGTATTTT
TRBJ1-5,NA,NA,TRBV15,CATSTRREGNQPQHF,TGTGCCACCTCGACCCGCAGGGAAGGCAATCAGCCCCAGCATTTT
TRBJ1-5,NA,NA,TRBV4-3,CASSQDRQLNQPQHF,TGCGCCAGCAGCCAAGATCGACAGCTCAATCAGCCCCAGCATTTT
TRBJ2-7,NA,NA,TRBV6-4,CASRGHYEQYF,TGTGCCAGCAGGGGCCATTACGAGCAGTACTTC
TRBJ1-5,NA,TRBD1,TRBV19,CASSIRQGAKEQPQHF,TGTGCCAGTAGTATCAGGCAGGGGGCGAAGGAACAGCCCCAGCATTTT
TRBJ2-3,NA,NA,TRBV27,CASSLSITSTDTQYF,TGTGCCAGCAGTTTATCGATAACTAGCACAGATACGCAGTATTTT
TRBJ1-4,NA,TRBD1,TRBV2,CASIMTGVYEKLFF,TGTGCCAGCATTATGACAGGGGTATATGAAAAACTGTTTTTT
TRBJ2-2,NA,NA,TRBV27,CASSLSVGTGELFF,TGTGCCAGCAGTTTATCAGTCGGCACCGGGGAGCTGTTTTTT
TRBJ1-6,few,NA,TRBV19,CASSNRRSPLHF,TGTGCCAGTAGCAACAGGCGATCACCCCTCCACTTT
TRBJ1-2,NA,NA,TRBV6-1,CASSEYSLYYGYTF,TGTGCCAGCAGTGAGTACAGCCTATACTATGGCTACACCTTC
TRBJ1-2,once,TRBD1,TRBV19,CASSVPGQGFGYTF,TGTGCCAGTAGTGTTCCGGGACAGGGGTTTGGCTACACCTTC
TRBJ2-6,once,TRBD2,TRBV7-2,CASSYYRTSGVSGANVLTF,TGTGCCAGCAGCTACTATCGGACTAGCGGGGTTTCTGGGGCCAACGTCCTGACTTTC
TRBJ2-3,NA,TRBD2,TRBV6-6,CASSPGGDSTDTQYF,TGTGCCAGCAGCCCTGGGGGGGACTCCACAGATACGCAGTATTTT
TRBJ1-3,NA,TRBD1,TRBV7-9,CASSLYRDSGNTIYF,TGTGCCAGCAGCCTATATCGGGACAGTGGAAACACCATATATTTT
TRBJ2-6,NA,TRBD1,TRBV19,CASTSGTGHPGANVLTF,TGTGCCAGTACCAGTGGGACAGGGCATCCTGGGGCCAACGTCCTGACTTTC
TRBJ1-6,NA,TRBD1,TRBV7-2,CASSLDRGLMSPLHF,TGTGCCAGCAGCTTAGACAGGGGGCTTATGTCACCCCTCCACTTT
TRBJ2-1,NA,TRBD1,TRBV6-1,CASSVTGTGGLSYEQFF,TGTGCCAGCAGTGTAACCGGGACAGGGGGTCTCTCCTATGAGCAGTTCTTC
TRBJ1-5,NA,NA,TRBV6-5,CASSRTPERGQPQHF,TGTGCCAGCAGTAGGACACCCGAGCGGGGACAGCCCCAGCATTTT
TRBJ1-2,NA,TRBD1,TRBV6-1,CASSVLQGAHGYTF,TGTGCCAGCAGTGTCCTACAGGGGGCGCATGGCTACACCTTC
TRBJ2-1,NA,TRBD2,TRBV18,CASSGLAGINEQFF,TGTGCCAGCTCGGGACTAGCGGGGATCAATGAGCAGTTCTTC
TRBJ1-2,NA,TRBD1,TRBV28,CASSRPGQGSENYGYTF,TGTGCCAGCAGTCGCCCGGGACAGGGTTCTGAAAACTATGGCTACACCTTC
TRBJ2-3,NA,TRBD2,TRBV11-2,CASSVMRGGGSTDTQYF,TGTGCCAGCAGCGTGATGCGGGGGGGCGGTAGCACAGATACGCAGTATTTT
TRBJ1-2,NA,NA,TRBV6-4,CASSRGYAGDGYTF,TGTGCCAGCTCGCGGGGGTACGCTGGGGATGGCTACACCTTC
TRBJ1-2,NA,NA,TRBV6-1,CASSDTGRTGNYGYTF,TGTGCCAGCAGTGACACGGGGAGAACGGGGAACTATGGCTACACCTTC
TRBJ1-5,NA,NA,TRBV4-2,CASSEQAGQPQHF,TGTGCCAGCAGCGAGCAGGCGGGACAGCCCCAGCATTTT
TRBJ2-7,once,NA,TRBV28,CASSLAETYEQYF,TGTGCCAGCAGTTTGGCAGAAACCTACGAGCAGTACTTC
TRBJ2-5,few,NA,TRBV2,CASSVLFSQETQYF,TGTGCCAGCAGCGTCTTATTTAGTCAAGAGACCCAGTACTTC
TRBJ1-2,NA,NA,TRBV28,CASSLNGGINYGYTF,TGTGCCAGCAGTTTAAACGGGGGAATTAACTATGGCTACACCTTC
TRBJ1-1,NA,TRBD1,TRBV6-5,CASKADRGNTEAFF,TGTGCCAGCAAGGCCGACAGGGGGAACACTGAAGCTTTCTTT
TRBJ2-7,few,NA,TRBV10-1,CASSEGGYEQYF,TGCGCCAGCAGTGAGGGCGGCTACGAGCAGTACTTC
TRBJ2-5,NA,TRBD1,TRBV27,CASRPTGPPQETQYF,TGTGCCAGCAGGCCGACAGGGCCCCCCCAAGAGACCCAGTACTTC
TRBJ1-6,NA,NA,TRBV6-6,CASSTPYIRSLHF,TGTGCCAGCAGCACCCCCTATATTCGGTCCCTCCACTTT
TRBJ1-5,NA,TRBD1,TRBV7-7,CASSRDRDQPQHF,TGTGCTAGCAGCCGGGACAGAGATCAGCCCCAGCATTTT
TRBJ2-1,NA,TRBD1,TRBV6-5,CASSYQGADNEQFF,TGTGCCAGCAGTTACCAGGGGGCCGACAATGAGCAGTTCTTC
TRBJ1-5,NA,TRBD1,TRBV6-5,CASSPTGANQPQHF,TGTGCCAGCAGTCCCACAGGGGCCAATCAGCCCCAGCATTTT
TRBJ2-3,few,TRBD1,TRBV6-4,CASSGGQLSTDTQYF,TGTGCCAGCAGTGGGGGACAGCTTAGCACAGATACGCAGTATTTT
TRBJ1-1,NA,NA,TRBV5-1,CASSPTAGMVNTEAFF,TGCGCCAGCAGCCCGACGGCAGGGATGGTGAACACTGAAGCTTTCTTT
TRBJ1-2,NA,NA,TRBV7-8,CASSHRDMTFGGYTF,TGTGCCAGCAGCCACCGGGACATGACCTTCGGTGGCTACACCTTC